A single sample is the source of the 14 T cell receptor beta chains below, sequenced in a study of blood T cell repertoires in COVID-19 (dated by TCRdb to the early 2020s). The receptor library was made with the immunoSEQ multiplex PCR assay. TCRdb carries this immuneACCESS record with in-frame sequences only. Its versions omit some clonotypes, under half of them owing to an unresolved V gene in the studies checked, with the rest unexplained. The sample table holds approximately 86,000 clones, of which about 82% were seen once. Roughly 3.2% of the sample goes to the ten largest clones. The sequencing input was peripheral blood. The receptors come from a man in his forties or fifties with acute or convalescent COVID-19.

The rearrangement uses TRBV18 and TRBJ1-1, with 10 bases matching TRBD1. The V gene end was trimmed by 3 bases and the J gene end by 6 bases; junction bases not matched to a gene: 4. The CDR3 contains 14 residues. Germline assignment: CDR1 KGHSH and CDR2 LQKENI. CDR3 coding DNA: TGTGCCAGCTCACCGACAGGGGGCGAGGCTGAAGCTTTCTTT. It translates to CASSPTGGEAEAFF. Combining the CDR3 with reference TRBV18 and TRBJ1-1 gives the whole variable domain NAGVMQNPRHLVRRRGQEARLRCSPMKGHSHVYWYRQLPEEGLKFMVYLQKENIIDESGMPKERFSAEFPKEGPSILRIQQVVRGDSAAYFCASSPTGGEAEAFFGQGTRLTVV.

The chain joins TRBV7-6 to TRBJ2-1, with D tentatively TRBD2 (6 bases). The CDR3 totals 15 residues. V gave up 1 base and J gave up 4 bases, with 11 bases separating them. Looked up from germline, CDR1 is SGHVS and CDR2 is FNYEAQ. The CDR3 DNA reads TGTGCCAGCAGCTTAGTTAGCGGAGCGTACAATGAGCAGTTCTTC. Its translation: CASSLVSGAYNEQFF.

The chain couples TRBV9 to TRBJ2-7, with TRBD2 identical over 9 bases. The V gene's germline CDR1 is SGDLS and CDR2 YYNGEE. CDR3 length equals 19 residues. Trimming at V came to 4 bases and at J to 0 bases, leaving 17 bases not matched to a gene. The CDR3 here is CASSPPRLAGITDSYEQYF. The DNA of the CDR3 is TGTGCCAGCAGCCCCCCTAGGCTAGCGGGGATTACCGACTCCTACGAGCAGTACTTC.

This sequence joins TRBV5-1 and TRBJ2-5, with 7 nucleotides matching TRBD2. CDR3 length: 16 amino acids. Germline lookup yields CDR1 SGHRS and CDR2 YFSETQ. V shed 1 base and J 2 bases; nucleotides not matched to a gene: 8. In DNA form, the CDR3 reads TGCGCCAGCAGCTTGACCCCAGCGGGATTGCAAGAGACCCAGTACTTC. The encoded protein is CASSLTPAGLQETQYF.

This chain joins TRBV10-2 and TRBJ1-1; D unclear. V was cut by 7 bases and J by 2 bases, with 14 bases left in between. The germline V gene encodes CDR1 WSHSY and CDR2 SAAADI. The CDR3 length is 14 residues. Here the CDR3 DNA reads TGCGCCAGCAATGGACGGCGGGCTAACACTGAAGCTTTCTTT. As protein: CASNGRRANTEAFF.

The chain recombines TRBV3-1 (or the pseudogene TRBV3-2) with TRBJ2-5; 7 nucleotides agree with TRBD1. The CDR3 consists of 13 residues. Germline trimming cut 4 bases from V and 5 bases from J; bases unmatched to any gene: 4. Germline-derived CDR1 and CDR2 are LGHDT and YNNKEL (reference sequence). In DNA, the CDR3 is TGTGCCAGCAGCCGAGACAGGGCGGAGACCCAGTACTTC. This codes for CASSRDRAETQYF.

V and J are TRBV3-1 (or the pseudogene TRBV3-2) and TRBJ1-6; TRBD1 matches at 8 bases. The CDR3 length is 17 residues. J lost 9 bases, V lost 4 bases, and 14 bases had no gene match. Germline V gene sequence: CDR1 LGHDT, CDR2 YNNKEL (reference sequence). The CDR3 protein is CASSRIGRQGASSPLHF. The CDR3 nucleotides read TGTGCCAGCAGCCGTATCGGGAGGCAGGGGGCAAGTTCACCCCTCCACTTT.

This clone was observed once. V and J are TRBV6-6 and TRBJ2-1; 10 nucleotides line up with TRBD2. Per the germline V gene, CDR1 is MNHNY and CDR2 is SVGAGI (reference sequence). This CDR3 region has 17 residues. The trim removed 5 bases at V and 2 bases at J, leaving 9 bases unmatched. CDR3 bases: TGTGCCAGCAGTCAAACGATAGCGGGGGGAACCTACAATGAGCAGTTCTTC. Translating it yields CASSQTIAGGTYNEQFF.

This chain's CDR3 is CASSPRVYSGNTIYF. Here the CDR3 DNA reads TGTGCCAGCAGTCCGAGGGTGTATTCAGGAAACACCATATATTTT. This rearrangement joins TRBV27 to TRBJ1-3; D uncertain. CDR1 and CDR2 (germline): MNHEY, SMNVEV (reference sequence). V dropped 5 bases and J dropped 4 bases, with 15 bases sitting between them. The CDR3 totals 15 residues.

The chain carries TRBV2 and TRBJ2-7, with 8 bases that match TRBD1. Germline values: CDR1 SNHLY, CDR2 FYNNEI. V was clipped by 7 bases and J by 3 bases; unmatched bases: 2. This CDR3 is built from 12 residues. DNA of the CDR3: TGTGCCAGCACAACAGGGGGCTACGAGCAGTACTTC. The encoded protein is CASTTGGYEQYF.

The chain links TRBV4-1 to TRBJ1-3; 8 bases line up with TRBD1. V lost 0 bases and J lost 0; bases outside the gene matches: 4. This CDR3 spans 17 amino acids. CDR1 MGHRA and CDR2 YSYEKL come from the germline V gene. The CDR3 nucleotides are TGCGCCAGCAGCCAAGAGGGACAGGTTAACTCTGGAAACACCATATATTTT. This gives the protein CASSQEGQVNSGNTIYF.

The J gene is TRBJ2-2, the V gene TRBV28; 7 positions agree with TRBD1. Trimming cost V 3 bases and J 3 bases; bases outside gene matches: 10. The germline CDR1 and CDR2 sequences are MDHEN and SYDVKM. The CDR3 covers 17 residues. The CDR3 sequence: CASSLLGWQGDTGELFF. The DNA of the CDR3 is TGTGCCAGCAGTTTGTTAGGATGGCAGGGGGACACCGGGGAGCTGTTTTTT.

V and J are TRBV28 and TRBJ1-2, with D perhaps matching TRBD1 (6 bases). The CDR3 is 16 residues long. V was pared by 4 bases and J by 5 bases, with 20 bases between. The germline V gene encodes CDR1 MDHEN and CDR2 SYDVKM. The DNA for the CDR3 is TGTGCCAGCAGTTCGGGGACCAGGGGCGTCCTATATGGCTACACCTTC. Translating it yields CASSSGTRGVLYGYTF.

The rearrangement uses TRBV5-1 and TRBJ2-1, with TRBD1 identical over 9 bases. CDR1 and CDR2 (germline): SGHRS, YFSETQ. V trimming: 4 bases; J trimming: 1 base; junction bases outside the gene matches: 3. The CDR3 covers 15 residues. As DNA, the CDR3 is TGCGCCAGCAGCACACAGGGGGCATCCTACAATGAGCAGTTCTTC. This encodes CASSTQGASYNEQFF.